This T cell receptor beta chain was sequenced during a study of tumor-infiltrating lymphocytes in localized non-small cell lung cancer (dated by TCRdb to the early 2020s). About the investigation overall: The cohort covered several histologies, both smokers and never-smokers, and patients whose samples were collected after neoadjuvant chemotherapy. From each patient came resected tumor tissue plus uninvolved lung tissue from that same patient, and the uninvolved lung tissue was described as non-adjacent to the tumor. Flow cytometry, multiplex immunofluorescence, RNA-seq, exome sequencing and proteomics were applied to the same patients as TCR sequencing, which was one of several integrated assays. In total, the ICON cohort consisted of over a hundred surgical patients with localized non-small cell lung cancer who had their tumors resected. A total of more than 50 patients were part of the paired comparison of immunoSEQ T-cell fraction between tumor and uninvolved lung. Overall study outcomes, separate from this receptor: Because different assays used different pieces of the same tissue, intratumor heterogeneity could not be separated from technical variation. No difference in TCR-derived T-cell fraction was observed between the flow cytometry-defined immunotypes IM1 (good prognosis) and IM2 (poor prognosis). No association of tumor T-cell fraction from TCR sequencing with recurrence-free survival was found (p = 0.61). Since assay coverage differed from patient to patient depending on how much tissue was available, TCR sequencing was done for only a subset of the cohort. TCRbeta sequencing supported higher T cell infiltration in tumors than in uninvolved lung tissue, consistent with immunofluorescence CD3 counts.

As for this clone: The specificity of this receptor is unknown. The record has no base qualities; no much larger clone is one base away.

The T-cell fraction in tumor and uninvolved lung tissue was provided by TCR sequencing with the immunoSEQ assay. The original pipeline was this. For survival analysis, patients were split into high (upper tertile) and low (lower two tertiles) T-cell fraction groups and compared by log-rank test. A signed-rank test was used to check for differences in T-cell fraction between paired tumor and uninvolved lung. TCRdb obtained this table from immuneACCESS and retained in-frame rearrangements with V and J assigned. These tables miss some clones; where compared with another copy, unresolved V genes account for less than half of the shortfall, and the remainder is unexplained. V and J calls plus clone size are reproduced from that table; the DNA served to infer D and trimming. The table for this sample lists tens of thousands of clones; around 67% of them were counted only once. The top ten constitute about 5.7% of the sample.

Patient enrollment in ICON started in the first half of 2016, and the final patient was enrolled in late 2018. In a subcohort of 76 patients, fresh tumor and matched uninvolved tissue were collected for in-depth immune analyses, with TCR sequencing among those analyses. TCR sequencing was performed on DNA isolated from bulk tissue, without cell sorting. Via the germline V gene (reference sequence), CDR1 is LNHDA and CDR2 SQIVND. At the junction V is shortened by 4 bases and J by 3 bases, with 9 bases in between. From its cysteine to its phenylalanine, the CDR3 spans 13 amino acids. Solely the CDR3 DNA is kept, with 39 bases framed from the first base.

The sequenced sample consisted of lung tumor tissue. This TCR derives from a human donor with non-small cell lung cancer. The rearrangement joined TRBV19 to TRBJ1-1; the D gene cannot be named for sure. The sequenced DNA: TGTGCCAGTAGTAGGCCTTGGGACACTGAAGCTTTCTTT. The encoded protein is CASSRPWDTEAFF.